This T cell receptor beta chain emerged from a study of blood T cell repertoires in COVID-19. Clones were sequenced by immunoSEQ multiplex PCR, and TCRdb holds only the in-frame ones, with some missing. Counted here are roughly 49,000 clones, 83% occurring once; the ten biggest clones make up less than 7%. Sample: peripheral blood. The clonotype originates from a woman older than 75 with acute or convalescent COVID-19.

This chain's CDR3 is CASSYGTASYEQYF. DNA of the CDR3: TGTGCCAGCAGCTACGGGACAGCTTCCTACGAGCAGTACTTC. The V call is TRBV7-9, the J call TRBJ2-7, with 7 bases aligning to TRBD1. Germline assignment: CDR1 SEHNR and CDR2 FQNEAQ (reference sequence). Losses at the gene ends were 4 bases for V and 1 base for J; bases not matched to a gene: 4. This CDR3 has 14 residues. Full variable domain (remainder filled in from reference TRBV7-9 and TRBJ2-7): DTGVSQNPRHKITKRGQNVTFRCDPISEHNRLYWYRQTLGQGPEFLTYFQNEAQLEKSRLLSDRFSAERPKGSFSTLEIQRTEQGDSAMYLCASSYGTASYEQYFGPGTRLTVT.